This TCR beta chain was identified during a study of blood T cell repertoires in COVID-19. The overall study: COVID-19 samples, acute and convalescent, were from the United States, Italy and Spain.

This clone was recorded only once. Germline CDR1 and CDR2: PRHDT and FYEKMQ (reference sequence). There are 16 residues in the CDR3. Trimming at V came to 0 bases and at J to 5 bases, leaving 8 bases not matched to a gene. Authors' processing steps: Amplification from reference gene primers served as the basis for estimated nucleated cell counts. TCRdb keeps only in-frame clones here, not all; method: immunoSEQ multiplex PCR. The DNA gave D and trimming, while V, J and clone size come from that table. The data hold tens of thousands of clones, with 85% observed a single time. The chain has TRBV13 and TRBJ2-3; TRBD2 agrees at 7 bases. Material for sequencing was peripheral blood. This TCR derives from a man between 50 and 59 years old with active COVID-19. CDR3: CASSLGGRSMVDTQYF. The CDR3 bases are TGTGCCAGCAGCTTAGGCGGGAGGAGTATGGTAGATACGCAGTATTTT.